This T cell receptor beta chain emerged from a study of blood T cell repertoires in COVID-19. In the study overall: Spain, Italy and the United States supplied samples that represented acute and convalescent COVID-19. PBMCs, B-cell-depleted T cells, or T cells provided the cDNA or gDNA that made up the material.

In the study's own analysis: Researchers report that nucleated cell counts were estimated from reference gene primer amplification. Generated by immunoSEQ multiplex PCR, the TCRdb table keeps only in-frame clones and is missing some. The DNA gave D and trimming, while V, J and clone size come from that table. The sample records 220,000 or so clones, 85% to 90% being singletons. V gave up 0 bases and J gave up 2 bases, with 10 bases separating them. Germline loops: CDR1 SGHRS, CDR2 YFSETQ. There are 15 residues in the CDR3. This chain joins TRBV5-1 and TRBJ2-3; D ambiguous. This sequence originates from a woman between 50 and 59 years old with COVID-19, enrolled during active disease. Specimen: peripheral blood. This CDR3 is CASSLDGDPTDTQYF. The CDR3 coding sequence is TGCGCCAGCAGCTTGGACGGAGACCCCACAGATACGCAGTATTTT.